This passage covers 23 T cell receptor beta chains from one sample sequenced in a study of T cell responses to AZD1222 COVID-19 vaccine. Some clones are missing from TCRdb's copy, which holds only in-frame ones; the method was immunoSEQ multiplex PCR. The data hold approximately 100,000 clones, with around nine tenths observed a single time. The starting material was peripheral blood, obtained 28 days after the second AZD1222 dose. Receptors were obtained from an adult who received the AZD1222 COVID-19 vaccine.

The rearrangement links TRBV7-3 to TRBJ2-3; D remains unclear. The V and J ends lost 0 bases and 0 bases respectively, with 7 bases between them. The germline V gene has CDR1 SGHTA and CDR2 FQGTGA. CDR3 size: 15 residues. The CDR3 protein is CASSLTGVSTDTQYF. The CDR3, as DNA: TGTGCCAGCAGCTTAACAGGCGTTAGCACAGATACGCAGTATTTT. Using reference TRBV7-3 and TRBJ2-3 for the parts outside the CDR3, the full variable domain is GAGVSQTPSNKVTEKGKYVELRCDPISGHTALYWYRQSLGQGPEFLIYFQGTGAADDSGLPNDRFFAVRPEGSVSTLKIQRTERGDSAVYLCASSLTGVSTDTQYFGPGTRLTVL.

The CDR3 region is CAWSTSRGGNEKLFF. Written as DNA, the CDR3 is TGTGCCTGGAGTACCTCCCGTGGAGGAAATGAAAAACTGTTTTTT. The rearrangement links TRBV30 to TRBJ1-4; D is uncertain. The CDR3 extends over 15 amino acids. V was clipped by 2 bases and J by 5 bases, with 15 bases between them. CDR1 is GTSNPN and CDR2 is SVGIG in the germline V gene (reference sequence).

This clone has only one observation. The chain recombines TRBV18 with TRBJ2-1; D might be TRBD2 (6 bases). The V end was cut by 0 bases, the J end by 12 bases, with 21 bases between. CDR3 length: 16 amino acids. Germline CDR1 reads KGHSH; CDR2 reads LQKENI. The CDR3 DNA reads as TGTGCCAGCTCACCACCGGTTCTAGCGCGGCCGGTAGGGCAGTTCTTC. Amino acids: CASSPPVLARPVGQFF.

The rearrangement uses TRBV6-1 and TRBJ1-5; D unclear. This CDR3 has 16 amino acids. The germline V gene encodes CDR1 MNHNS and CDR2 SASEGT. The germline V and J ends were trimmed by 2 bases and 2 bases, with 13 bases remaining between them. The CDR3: CASSEINGVGNQPQHF. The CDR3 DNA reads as TGTGCCAGCAGTGAAATAAACGGGGTGGGCAATCAGCCCCAGCATTTT.

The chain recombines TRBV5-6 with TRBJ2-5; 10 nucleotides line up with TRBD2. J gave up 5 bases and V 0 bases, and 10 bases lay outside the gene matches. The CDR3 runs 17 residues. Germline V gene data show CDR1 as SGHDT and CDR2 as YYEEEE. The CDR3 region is CASSLGSGGITRETQYF. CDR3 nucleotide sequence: TGTGCCAGCAGCTTGGGTAGCGGGGGGATAACCCGGGAGACCCAGTACTTC.

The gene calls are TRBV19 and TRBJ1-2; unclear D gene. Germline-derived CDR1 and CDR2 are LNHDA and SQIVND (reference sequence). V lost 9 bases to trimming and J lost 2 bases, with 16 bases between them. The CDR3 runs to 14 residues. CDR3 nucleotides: TGTGCCAGCCTCCCCTCACCGCGGAACTATGGCTACACCTTC. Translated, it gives CASLPSPRNYGYTF. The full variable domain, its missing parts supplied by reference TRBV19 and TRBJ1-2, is DGGITQSPKYLFRKEGQNVTLSCEQNLNHDAMYWYRQDPGQGLRLIYYSQIVNDFQKGDIAEGYSVSREKKESFPLTVTSAQKNPTAFYLCASLPSPRNYGYTFGSGTRLTVV.

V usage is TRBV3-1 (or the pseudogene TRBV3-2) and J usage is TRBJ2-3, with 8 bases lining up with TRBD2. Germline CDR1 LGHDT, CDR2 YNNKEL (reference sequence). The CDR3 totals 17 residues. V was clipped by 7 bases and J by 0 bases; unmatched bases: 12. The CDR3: CASTFSGDSLSTDTQYF. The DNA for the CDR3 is TGTGCCAGCACCTTTAGCGGGGACTCCCTAAGCACAGATACGCAGTATTTT.

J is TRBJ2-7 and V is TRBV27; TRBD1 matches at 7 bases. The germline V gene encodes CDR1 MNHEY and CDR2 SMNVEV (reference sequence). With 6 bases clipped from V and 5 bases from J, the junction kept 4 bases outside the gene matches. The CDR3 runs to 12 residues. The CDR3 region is CASRTGFHEQYF. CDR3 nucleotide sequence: TGTGCCAGCAGGACAGGGTTCCACGAGCAGTACTTC.

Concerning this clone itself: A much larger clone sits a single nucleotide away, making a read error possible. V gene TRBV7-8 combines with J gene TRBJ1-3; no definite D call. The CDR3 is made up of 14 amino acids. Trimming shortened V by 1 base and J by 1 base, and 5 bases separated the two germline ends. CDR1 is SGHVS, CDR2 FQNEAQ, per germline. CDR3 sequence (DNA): TGTGCCAGCAGCTTAGGAGGATCTGGAAACACCATATATTTT. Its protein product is CASSLGGSGNTIYF.

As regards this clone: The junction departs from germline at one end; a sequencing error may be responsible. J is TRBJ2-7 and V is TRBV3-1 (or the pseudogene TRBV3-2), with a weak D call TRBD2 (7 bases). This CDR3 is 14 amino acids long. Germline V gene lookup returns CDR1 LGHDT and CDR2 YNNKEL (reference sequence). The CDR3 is CASRQGGGPHEQYF. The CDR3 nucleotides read TGTGCCAGCCGCCAAGGGGGGGGGCCCCACGAGCAGTACTTC.

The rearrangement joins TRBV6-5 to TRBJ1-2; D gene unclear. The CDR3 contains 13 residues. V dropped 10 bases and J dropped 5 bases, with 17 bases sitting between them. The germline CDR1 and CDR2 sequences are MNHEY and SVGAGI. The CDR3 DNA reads TGTGCCACAATGGGAGGTAGAAGTTATGGCTACACCTTC. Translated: CATMGGRSYGYTF.

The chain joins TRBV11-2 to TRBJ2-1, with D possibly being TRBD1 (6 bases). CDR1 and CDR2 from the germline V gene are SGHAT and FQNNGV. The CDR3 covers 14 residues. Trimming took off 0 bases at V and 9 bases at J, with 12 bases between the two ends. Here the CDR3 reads CASSLDNRDSEQFF. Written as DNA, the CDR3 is TGTGCCAGCAGCTTAGACAACAGGGATAGTGAGCAGTTCTTC.

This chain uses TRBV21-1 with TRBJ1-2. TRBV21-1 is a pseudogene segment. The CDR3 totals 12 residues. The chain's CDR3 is CASTGPAGGYTF. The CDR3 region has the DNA TGTGCCAGTACGGGCCCGGCAGGTGGCTACACCTTC.

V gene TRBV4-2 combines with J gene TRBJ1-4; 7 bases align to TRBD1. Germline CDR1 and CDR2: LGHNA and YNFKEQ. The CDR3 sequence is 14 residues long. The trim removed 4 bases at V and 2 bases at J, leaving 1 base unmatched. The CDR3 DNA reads TGTGCCAGCAGCCCCAGGGGGACTAATGAAAAACTGTTTTTT. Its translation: CASSPRGTNEKLFF.

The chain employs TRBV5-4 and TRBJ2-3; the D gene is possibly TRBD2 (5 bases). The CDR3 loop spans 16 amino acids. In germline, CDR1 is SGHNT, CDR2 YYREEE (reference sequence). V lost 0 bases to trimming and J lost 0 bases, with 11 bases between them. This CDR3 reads CASSLGQRTSTDTQYF. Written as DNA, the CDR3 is TGTGCCAGCAGCTTGGGGCAGCGGACTAGCACAGATACGCAGTATTTT.

CDR3 region: CASSPQGGGYTF. CDR3 bases: TGTGCCAGCAGCCCCCAGGGGGGGGGCTACACCTTC. The chain employs TRBV21-1 and TRBJ1-2. TRBV21-1 is a pseudogene. The CDR3 consists of 12 residues.

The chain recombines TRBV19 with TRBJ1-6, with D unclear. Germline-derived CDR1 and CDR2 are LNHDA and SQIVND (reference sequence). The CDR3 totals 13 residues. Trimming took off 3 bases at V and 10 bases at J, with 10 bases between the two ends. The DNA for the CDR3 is TGTGCCAGTAGTATGGTGGAACGCTCACCCCTCCACTTT. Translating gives CASSMVERSPLHF.

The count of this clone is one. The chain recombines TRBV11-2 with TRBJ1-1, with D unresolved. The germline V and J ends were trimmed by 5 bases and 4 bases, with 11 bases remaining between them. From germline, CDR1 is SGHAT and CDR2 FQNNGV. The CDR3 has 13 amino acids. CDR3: CASSLMGGTEAFF. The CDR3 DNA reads TGTGCCAGCAGCCTAATGGGAGGCACTGAAGCTTTCTTT. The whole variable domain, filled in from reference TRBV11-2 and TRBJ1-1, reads EAGVAQSPRYKIIEKRQSVAFWCNPISGHATLYWYQQILGQGPKLLIQFQNNGVVDDSQLPKDRFSAERLKGVDSTLKIQPAKLEDSAVYLCASSLMGGTEAFFGQGTRLTVV.

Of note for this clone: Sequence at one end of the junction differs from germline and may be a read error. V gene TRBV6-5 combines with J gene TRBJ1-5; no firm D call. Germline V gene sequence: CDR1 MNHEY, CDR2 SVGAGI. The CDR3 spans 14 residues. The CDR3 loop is CASTYFESGQPQHF. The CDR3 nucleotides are TGTGCCAGCACTTACTTCGAATCAGGTCAGCCCCAGCATTTT.

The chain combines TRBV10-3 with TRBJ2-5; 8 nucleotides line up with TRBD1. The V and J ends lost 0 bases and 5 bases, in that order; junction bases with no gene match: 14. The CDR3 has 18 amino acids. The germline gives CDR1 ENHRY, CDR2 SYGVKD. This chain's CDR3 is CAISESQLRTGRRETQYF. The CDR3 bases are TGTGCCATCAGTGAGTCCCAACTACGGACAGGGCGAAGGGAGACCCAGTACTTC.

The CDR3 DNA reads TGTGCCAGCAGTGCTCAGGGTCCCGGGGAGCTGTTTTTT. It translates to CASSAQGPGELFF. This chain connects TRBV12-3 or TRBV12-4 to TRBJ2-2; tentative D call: TRBD1 (5 bases). V was trimmed by 5 bases and J by 6 bases, leaving 10 bases between them. This CDR3 is built from 13 residues.

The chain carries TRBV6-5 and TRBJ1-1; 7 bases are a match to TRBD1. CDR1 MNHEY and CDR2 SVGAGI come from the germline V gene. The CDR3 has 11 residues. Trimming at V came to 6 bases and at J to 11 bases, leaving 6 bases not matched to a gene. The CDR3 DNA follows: TGTGCCAGCAGGACCGGGACAGAGGCTTTCTTT. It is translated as CASRTGTEAFF.

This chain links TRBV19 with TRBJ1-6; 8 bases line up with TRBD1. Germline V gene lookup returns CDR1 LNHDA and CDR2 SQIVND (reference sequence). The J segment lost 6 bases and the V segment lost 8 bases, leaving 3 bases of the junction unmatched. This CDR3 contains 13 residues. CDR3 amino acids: CASGDRGNSPLHF. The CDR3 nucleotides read TGTGCCAGTGGTGACAGGGGTAATTCACCCCTCCACTTT.